This T cell receptor beta chain comes out of a study of cytomegalovirus exposure and HLA in healthy donors. Study summary: Among a few hundred genotyped donors, about 85% fell in the Caucasian-associated ancestry cluster. Study-wide points: Confirmation in vitro established that three CMV-associated chains were specific for CMV antigens. Later, an analysis showed that TCR beta chains associated with HLA were more clonally expanded than others that were equally common.

Researchers ran the PCR with 60 Vbeta and 13 Jbeta primers. This table comes from immunoSEQ multiplex PCR, and its TCRdb copy is limited to in-frame clones, with some not included. The sample lists 65,000 to 70,000 clones, 75% to 90% occurring once. Unmatched junction bases numbered 5, after V lost 5 bases and J lost 5 bases. The V gene's germline CDR1 is MNHEY and CDR2 SVGAGI. The CDR3 length is 13 residues. Regarding this clone: The antigen is not known.

Healthy bone marrow donors formed the donor group. Sequencing input: PBMCs. The V and J genes are TRBV6-5 and TRBJ2-7; 8 bases align to TRBD1. The TCR originated in a woman aged 25 to 45 in good health and CMV-seropositive. The CDR3 DNA follows: TGTGCCAGCAGTCCCACAGGGGGACACGAGCAGTACTTC. The encoded protein is CASSPTGGHEQYF.